This is a list of T cell receptor beta chains from one sample in a study of low-dose radiotherapy and immunotherapy resistance in tumors. MiXCR, run by TCRdb on the reads, gives a single entry per CDR3 protein. The sample consists of around 80,000 distinct CDR3 sequences, 17% of them appearing once. Sequences were derived from PBMCs, sampled after low-dose radiotherapy plus immunotherapy. The receptors were gathered from a male donor with prostate cancer. Both conserved end residues are part of each CDR3. D genes are given only for firm matches. The size entry is marked missing in some rows and otherwise reads once, few, many or a size class.

V: TRBV20-1
size: many
D: -
J: TRBJ2-7
DNA: TGCAGTGCAACAGACTATCCGCCCTACGAGCAGTACTTC
CDR3: CSATDYPPYEQYF

V: TRBV4-1
size: many
D: -
J: TRBJ2-7
DNA: TGCGCCAGCAGCCAAGAACCGTATCCTCCTTCCTACGAGCAGTACTTC
CDR3: CASSQEPYPPSYEQYF

V: TRBV12-3/TRBV12-4
size: many
D: -
J: TRBJ2-5
DNA: TGTGCCAGCAGTTCCCCTACATGGGGAAGGGAGACCCAGTACTTC
CDR3: CASSSPTWGRETQYF

V: TRBV7-2
size: many
D: -
J: TRBJ2-2
DNA: TGTGCCAGCAGCTTAGGGGGGGTAATCGGCGGGGAGCTGTTTTTT
CDR3: CASSLGGVIGGELFF

V: TRBV7-2
size: many
D: TRBD1
J: TRBJ1-1
DNA: TGTGCCAGCAACAAACAGGGGTTAAACACTGAAGCTTTCTTT
CDR3: CASNKQGLNTEAFF

V: TRBV28
size: many
D: -
J: TRBJ2-1
DNA: TGTGCCAGCAGTTTATCCGAATCGCGTCTACTCAATGAGCAGTTCTTC
CDR3: CASSLSESRLLNEQFF

V: TRBV6-6
size: many
D: -
J: TRBJ2-7
DNA: TGTGCCAGCAGTTACTCTTCCCAATACGAGCAGTACTTC
CDR3: CASSYSSQYEQYF

V: TRBV28
size: many
D: TRBD1
J: TRBJ2-7
DNA: TGTGCCAGCAGTTCGGGTGCAGATAACAGGGGCTACGAGCAGTACTTC
CDR3: CASSSGADNRGYEQYF

V: TRBV7-3
size: many
D: TRBD2
J: TRBJ2-2
DNA: TGTGCCAGCAACCTAGCGGGAGATACCGGGGAGCTGTTTTTT
CDR3: CASNLAGDTGELFF

V: TRBV4-2
size: -
D: -
J: TRBJ1-5
DNA: TGTGCCAGCAGCCAACCCGTGGACAGTCCGCCCCAGCATTTT
CDR3: CASSQPVDSPPQHF

V: TRBV10-3
size: many
D: -
J: TRBJ2-5
DNA: TGTGCCATCAGTGAGGGAAGGCTTCGGGGAATAGAGACCCAGTACTTC
CDR3: CAISEGRLRGIETQYF

V: TRBV5-1
size: -
D: TRBD1
J: TRBJ2-3
DNA: TGCGCCAGCAGCTACGGACAGGGGGCCTCCACAGATACGCAGTATTTT
CDR3: CASSYGQGASTDTQYF

V: TRBV5-1
size: -
D: -
J: TRBJ1-2
DNA: TGCGCCAGCAGCTTGGCATCAAAGGACACCCCTAGCTGCACCTTC
CDR3: CASSLASKDTPSCTF

V: TRBV6-5
size: many
D: TRBD1
J: TRBJ2-7
DNA: TGTGCCAGCACCCCGGGACAGGGACACTACGAGCAGTACTTC
CDR3: CASTPGQGHYEQYF

V: TRBV28
size: many
D: TRBD1
J: TRBJ1-6
DNA: TGTGCCAGCAGTCCATGGCCCAGGGGACAGGACCCTAATTCACCCCTCCACTTT
CDR3: CASSPWPRGQDPNSPLHF

V: TRBV7-2
size: many
D: -
J: TRBJ1-4
DNA: TGTGCCAGCAGCTTGTCAGGCGCAACTAATGAAAAACTGTTTTTT
CDR3: CASSLSGATNEKLFF

V: TRBV2
size: -
D: -
J: TRBJ1-5
DNA: TGTGCCAGCAGTGAAGGGTACACGGGTCAGCCCCAGCATTTT
CDR3: CASSEGYTGQPQHF

V: TRBV5-1
size: -
D: TRBD1
J: TRBJ2-1
DNA: TGCGCCAGCAGCTCTTCTCCGGGACAGGGGGCCAGGGATGAGCAGTTCTTC
CDR3: CASSSSPGQGARDEQFF

V: TRBV29-1
size: many
D: -
J: TRBJ2-5
DNA: TGCAGCGCTGGGGGAGCCCAAGAGACCCAGTACTTC
CDR3: CSAGGAQETQYF

V: TRBV7-6
size: many
D: TRBD1
J: TRBJ2-7
DNA: TGTGCCAGCAGCTCACCACGGACAGGGCTCGAGCAGTACTTC
CDR3: CASSSPRTGLEQYF

V: TRBV10-2
size: -
D: -
J: TRBJ2-1
DNA: TGCGCCAGCAGTGAACAAGGCTACAATGAGCAGTTCTTC
CDR3: CASSEQGYNEQFF

V: TRBV23-1
size: many
D: -
J: TRBJ2-5
DNA: TGCGCCAGCAACACACCCCGGCCCCGGGAGACCCAGTACTTC
CDR3: CASNTPRPRETQYF

V: TRBV28
size: many
D: -
J: TRBJ2-3
DNA: TGTGCCAGCAGCCTCCTAGTTTCTAGGGGGGAGGGAGATACGCAGTATTTT
CDR3: CASSLLVSRGEGDTQYF

V: TRBV12-5
size: many
D: -
J: TRBJ2-2
DNA: TGTGCTAGTGGTTTGGAAGGGGCTACCGGGGAGCTGTTTTTT
CDR3: CASGLEGATGELFF

V: TRBV7-2
size: many
D: -
J: TRBJ2-4
DNA: TGTGCCAGCAGCCGGAATACCAAAAACATTCAGTACTTC
CDR3: CASSRNTKNIQYF

V: TRBV7-2
size: -
D: -
J: TRBJ1-2
DNA: TGTGCCAGCAGCTTAGTTACGGGGGGGTACTATGGCTACACCTTC
CDR3: CASSLVTGGYYGYTF

V: TRBV12-3/TRBV12-4
size: many
D: TRBD2
J: TRBJ2-5
DNA: TGTGCCAGCAGCCGTACTAGCGGGCCACAAGAGACCCAGTACTTC
CDR3: CASSRTSGPQETQYF

V: TRBV7-2
size: many
D: -
J: TRBJ2-7
DNA: TGTGCCAGCAGCAACCGGGACAAATCCTACGAGCAGTACTTC
CDR3: CASSNRDKSYEQYF

V: TRBV20-1
size: many
D: -
J: TRBJ1-2
DNA: TGCAGTGGCATCCCTGGGTACTATGGCTACACCTTC
CDR3: CSGIPGYYGYTF

V: TRBV2
size: many
D: TRBD2
J: TRBJ2-1
DNA: TGTGCCAGCAGTGAAGATGGCGGGAGGTCCAATGAGCAGTTCTTC
CDR3: CASSEDGGRSNEQFF

V: TRBV5-1
size: many
D: -
J: TRBJ2-2
DNA: TGTGCCAGCAGTTTAGAGGGTCCGAACACCGGGGAGCTGTTTTTT
CDR3: CASSLEGPNTGELFF

V: TRBV24-1
size: many
D: TRBD2
J: TRBJ2-5
DNA: TGTGCCACCAGTGACCCTCCGGGACTAGCGGTACAAGAGACCCAGTACTTC
CDR3: CATSDPPGLAVQETQYF

V: TRBV24-1
size: many
D: TRBD1
J: TRBJ2-3
DNA: TGTGCCACCAGTGATTTCCCCACGGACAGGGAAGATACGCAGTATTTT
CDR3: CATSDFPTDREDTQYF

V: TRBV18
size: many
D: -
J: TRBJ2-3
DNA: TGTGCCAGCTCACCGGAAGATACGCAGTATTTT
CDR3: CASSPEDTQYF

V: TRBV29-1
size: many
D: -
J: TRBJ1-1
DNA: TGCAGCGCCGAAAGGCAGGGTGGCACTGAAGCTTTCTTT
CDR3: CSAERQGGTEAFF

V: TRBV11-2
size: many
D: -
J: TRBJ2-2
DNA: TGTGCCAGCAGCTTAGATCCAAGTGGGTCCGGGGAGCTGTTTTTT
CDR3: CASSLDPSGSGELFF

V: TRBV7-3
size: many
D: -
J: TRBJ1-3
DNA: TGTGCCAGCAGCCCGGCCCCCGCTGGAGGAAACACCATATATTTT
CDR3: CASSPAPAGGNTIYF

V: TRBV29-1
size: -
D: TRBD1
J: TRBJ2-2
DNA: TGCAGCGTCTCAACCGGGACAGCGAACACCGGGGAGCTGTTTTTT
CDR3: CSVSTGTANTGELFF

V: TRBV5-5
size: many
D: -
J: TRBJ1-5
DNA: TGTGCCAGCAGCTTAATATGGGATCAGCCCCAGCATTTT
CDR3: CASSLIWDQPQHF

V: TRBV28
size: many
D: -
J: TRBJ2-2
DNA: TGTGCCAGCAAAAGGGACTTCACCGGGGAGCTGTTTTTT
CDR3: CASKRDFTGELFF

V: TRBV6-4
size: few
D: -
J: TRBJ2-1
DNA: TGTGCCAGCAGTGACCACAAGACTAGATCGGTCAATGAGCAGTTCTTC
CDR3: CASSDHKTRSVNEQFF

V: TRBV12-3/TRBV12-4
size: many
D: -
J: TRBJ2-7
DNA: TGTGCCAGCACCAACCGGGGGACAGCTACCTACGAGCAGTACTTC
CDR3: CASTNRGTATYEQYF

V: TRBV5-1
size: many
D: -
J: TRBJ2-2
DNA: TGCGCCAGCAGCTTGGTGGCGGGATCGAACACCGGGGAGCTGTTTTTT
CDR3: CASSLVAGSNTGELFF

V: TRBV28
size: many
D: TRBD1
J: TRBJ1-6
DNA: TGTGCCAGCAGTTCCGGGACAGGAGGAAAATATAATTCACCCCTCCACTTT
CDR3: CASSSGTGGKYNSPLHF

V: TRBV7-2
size: many
D: TRBD1
J: TRBJ2-5
DNA: TGTGCCAGCAGCCCGGGACAGATCAGGGAGACCCAGTACTTC
CDR3: CASSPGQIRETQYF

V: TRBV5-1
size: many
D: -
J: TRBJ2-7
DNA: TGCGCCAGCAGCTTGGCCACAGCCAACTACGAGCAGTACTTC
CDR3: CASSLATANYEQYF

V: TRBV5-1
size: many
D: -
J: TRBJ2-1
DNA: TGCGCCAGCAGTCAGGGAGGTTTGGTGGGGAATGAGCAGTTCTTC
CDR3: CASSQGGLVGNEQFF

V: TRBV2
size: -
D: TRBD2
J: TRBJ2-4
DNA: TGTGCCAGCAGTGATGGAGCGGGACTTCTCAAAAACATTCAGTACTTC
CDR3: CASSDGAGLLKNIQYF

V: TRBV6-2/TRBV6-3
size: many
D: TRBD1
J: TRBJ1-4
DNA: TGTGCCAGCAGGGTGGACAGGAGTGAAAAACTGTTTTTT
CDR3: CASRVDRSEKLFF

V: TRBV2
size: many
D: -
J: TRBJ2-1
DNA: TGTGCCAGCGGAGTGGATGAGCAGTTCTTC
CDR3: CASGVDEQFF